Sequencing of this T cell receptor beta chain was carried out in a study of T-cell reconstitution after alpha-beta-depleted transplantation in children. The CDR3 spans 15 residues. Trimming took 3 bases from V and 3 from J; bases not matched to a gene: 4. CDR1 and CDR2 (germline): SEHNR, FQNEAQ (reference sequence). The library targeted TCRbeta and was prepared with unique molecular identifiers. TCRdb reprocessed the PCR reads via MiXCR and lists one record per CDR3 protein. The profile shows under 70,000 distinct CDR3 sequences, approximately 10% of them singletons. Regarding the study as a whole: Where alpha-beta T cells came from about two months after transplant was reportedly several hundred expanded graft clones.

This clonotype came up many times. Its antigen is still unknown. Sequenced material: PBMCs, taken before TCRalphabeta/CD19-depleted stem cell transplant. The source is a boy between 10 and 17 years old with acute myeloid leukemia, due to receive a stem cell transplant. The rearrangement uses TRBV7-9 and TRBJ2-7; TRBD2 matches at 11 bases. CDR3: CASSLTSGKDYEQYF. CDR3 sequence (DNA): TGTGCCAGCAGCTTGACTAGCGGGAAAGACTACGAGCAGTACTTC.